A single T cell receptor beta chain is shown here with its context. Its target is unknown. The record originates from a study of memory CD4+ T cells and cytomegalovirus serostatus. Across the whole study: Of the healthy Belgian adults, 9 were CMV seropositive and about 24 seronegative.

The protocol was immunoSEQ multiplex PCR, while the TCRdb copy is restricted to in-frame clones and leaves out a portion. Of tens of thousands of clones listed, about 75% were seen once; the top ten hold 0.5% to 0.65%. Single viable CD3+CD4+CD8-CD45RO+ cells were sorted as the memory CD4+ T cells. Donors' CMV status reflects serum IgG against pp150, pp28, p38, p52. Germline V gene lookup returns CDR1 SGHVS and CDR2 FNYEAQ. The CDR3 covers 16 residues. With 1 base removed from V and 9 bases from J, the gap between germline ends came to 16 bases. General study findings and limits: The CMV-associated TCR signature appears largely within the CD4+ memory repertoire.

This chain uses TRBV7-6 with TRBJ1-6, with unresolved D. Sequencing was performed on memory CD4+ T cells from blood. The sequence was obtained from an adult in good health and CMV-seronegative. Some clones in this sample may be carry-over from other donors' samples. CDR3 residues: CASSLESRPQTSPLHF. The CDR3 DNA reads as TGTGCCAGCAGCTTAGAGAGTAGGCCTCAAACTTCACCCCTCCACTTT.